The TCR beta chain described here comes from a study of blood T cell repertoires in COVID-19 (dated by TCRdb to the early 2020s). Broadly, across the study: Samples covering the acute and convalescent phases of COVID-19 were provided by collaborators in the United States, Italy and Spain. Samples were obtained from the ongoing ImmuneRACE study (first 160 participants) and from 1,254 subjects provided by 6 global collaborators. HLA class I and class II types, where available, came from metadata supplied by the sample provider rather than from assay-based typing. The repertoires were released in a freely available public database intended as a resource for research on the immune response to SARS-CoV-2. Subjects who had been exposed to COVID-19, were actively infected with it, or had recovered from it provided the deeply sampled blood TCRbeta repertoires that made up the dataset. Nearly every sample came with metadata listing a de-identified subject ID, COVID-19 status, age in years and sex. The material from the prospective study consisted of cDNA or gDNA derived from T cells, B-cell-depleted T cells, or PBMCs. General findings and caveats noted by the study authors: The amount of clinical and demographic metadata varied by source and participant and was provided uncurated.

The CDR3 numbers 16 residues from cysteine through phenylalanine. Solely the CDR3 DNA is kept, with 48 bases framed from the first base. The germline V gene encodes CDR1 GTSNPN and CDR2 SVGIG (reference sequence). Relative to germline, V is missing 2 bases and J is missing 12 bases, with 12 bases of the junction outside any gene match. Collaborating institutions collected whole blood in K2EDTA tubes following their own protocols. For TCRbeta analysis, collaborators shipped samples in one of three forms: frozen whole blood, isolated PBMCs, or DNA extracted from either of those sample types. Worth noting for this clone: Its antigen remains unidentified. Base qualities are not at hand, and no much larger clone is one base apart.

The immunoSEQ Assay, a bias-controlled multiplex PCR, was used to amplify TCRbeta CDR3 regions from genomic DNA. On the study's bioinformatics: Nucleated cell counts per sample were estimated from amplification of reference gene primers within the assay. To quantify the absolute abundance of each unique TCRbeta CDR3 rearrangement, sequence reads were collapsed and filtered. For each sample, productive Simpson clonality was calculated as the square root of Simpson's diversity index across productive rearrangements. This is the immuneACCESS table as TCRdb keeps it, with only in-frame sequences that have V and J called. A part of the clones is gone; compared with another copy, unresolved V genes explain less than half, and the rest is unexplained. The V and J calls and clone size were taken over from that table, and D and trimming were inferred from the DNA. In all, the sample holds 170,000 or so clones, and roughly 79% of those were seen once. Less than 30% of the sample is taken by the ten largest.

Material: peripheral blood. The clonotype was recovered from a woman in her seventies with acute or convalescent COVID-19. The chain links TRBV30 with TRBJ2-1, with TRBD2 identical over 14 junction bases. The CDR3 protein is CAWSSSRTSGGLGQFF. The DNA sequence is as follows: TGTGCCTGGAGTTCCTCCCGGACTAGCGGGGGGCTTGGGCAGTTCTTC.